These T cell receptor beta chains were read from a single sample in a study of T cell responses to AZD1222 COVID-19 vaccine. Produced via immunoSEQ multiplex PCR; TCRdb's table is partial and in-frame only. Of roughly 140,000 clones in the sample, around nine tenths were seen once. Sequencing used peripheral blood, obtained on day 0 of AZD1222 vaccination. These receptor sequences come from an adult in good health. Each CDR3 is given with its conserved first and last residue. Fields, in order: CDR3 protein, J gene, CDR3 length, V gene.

CDR3 protein: CASSPGTVGNEQFF
J gene: TRBJ2-1
CDR3 length: 14
V gene: TRBV5-4

CDR3 protein: CASRLREREIHNEQFF
J gene: TRBJ2-1
CDR3 length: 16
V gene: TRBV3-1/TRBV3-2

CDR3 protein: CASSPYLLRTDTQYF
J gene: TRBJ2-3
CDR3 length: 15
V gene: TRBV27

CDR3 protein: CASSQDPGLLEGTIYF
J gene: TRBJ1-3
CDR3 length: 16
V gene: TRBV4-1

CDR3 protein: CATSRDNGGAEETQYF
J gene: TRBJ2-5
CDR3 length: 16
V gene: TRBV15

CDR3 protein: CASSQKGSGYGYTF
J gene: TRBJ1-2
CDR3 length: 14
V gene: TRBV3-1/TRBV3-2

CDR3 protein: CASSLGYNEQFF
J gene: TRBJ2-1
CDR3 length: 12
V gene: TRBV28

CDR3 protein: CASSSPGGRGYTF
J gene: TRBJ1-2
CDR3 length: 13
V gene: TRBV28

CDR3 protein: CASSYDRLESNEQFF
J gene: TRBJ2-1
CDR3 length: 15
V gene: TRBV6-5

CDR3 protein: CASSITGVGQPQHF
J gene: TRBJ1-5
CDR3 length: 14
V gene: TRBV19

CDR3 protein: CASSFVGGVGYTF
J gene: TRBJ1-2
CDR3 length: 13
V gene: TRBV12-3/TRBV12-4

CDR3 protein: CAIRADSGANVLTF
J gene: TRBJ2-6
CDR3 length: 14
V gene: TRBV10-3

CDR3 protein: CASRLAGSYEQYF
J gene: TRBJ2-7
CDR3 length: 13
V gene: TRBV27

CDR3 protein: CASSRVAGDYEQYF
J gene: TRBJ2-7
CDR3 length: 14
V gene: TRBV9

CDR3 protein: CASSLTGTGNTEAFF
J gene: TRBJ1-1
CDR3 length: 15
V gene: TRBV7-9

CDR3 protein: CASSLFDSGANVLTF
J gene: TRBJ2-6
CDR3 length: 15
V gene: TRBV7-8